The entry that follows covers one T cell receptor (beta chain) sequence. What it recognizes is unknown. Primers: 60 Vbeta forward and 13 Jbeta reverse. The repertoire was sequenced with immunoSEQ multiplex PCR; TCRdb's copy has only in-frame clones and lacks some. The sample shows fewer than 250,000 clones, roughly 84% of them seen only once. The CDR3 totals 16 residues. The V gene's germline CDR1 is SGHTA and CDR2 FQGNSA. J was trimmed by 8 bases and V by 5 bases; bases with no gene match: 13. This sample is drawn from a study of cytomegalovirus exposure and HLA in healthy donors. Study-level results: For presence/absence analyses, sequencing depth was assumed to be roughly uniform across donors.

The V and J genes are TRBV7-2 and TRBJ2-5; 11 bases align to TRBD2. The receptor was derived from a girl aged 10 to 17 in good health and CMV-seronegative. Sequencing was done on a sample of PBMCs. The CDR3 DNA reads as TGTGCCAGCAGCGCCGCGGGACTAGCGGTCCGGGGCACCCAGTACTTC. Amino acid sequence: CASSAAGLAVRGTQYF.